The 23 T cell receptor beta chains given below trace back to one sample, sequenced in a study of beta chain features in type 1 diabetes. Study conclusions and caveats: Shortening that was moderate but significant affected the TCRB CDR3s of Type 1 diabetes patients in all four CD4+ subsets.

Their antigen targets remain unknown. The authors reverse transcribed all of the isolated RNA, so sequencing captured expressed TCRB transcripts. Method: immunoSEQ multiplex PCR; TCRdb's copy keeps in-frame clones and lacks some. The profile shows 150,000 to 200,000 clones, roughly 60% of them singletons. Specimen: naive CD4+ T cells from blood. These receptors were obtained from a man aged 25-40 years with type 1 diabetes.

The chain is built from TRBV28 and TRBJ1-4; 7 bases are a match to TRBD1. Trimming cost V 4 bases and J 4 bases; bases outside gene matches: 3. The CDR3 spans 14 residues. Germline values: CDR1 MDHEN, CDR2 SYDVKM. CDR3 in amino acids: CASSSGQINEKLFF. In DNA, the CDR3 is TGTGCCAGCAGTTCGGGACAGATTAATGAAAAACTGTTTTTT.

The chain recombines TRBV11-2 with TRBJ1-6, with a possible D match to TRBD1 (5 bases). Germline CDR1 is SGHAT and CDR2 is FQNNGV. This CDR3 spans 11 amino acids. Deletions cut 5 bases from V and 16 bases from J, with 12 bases between. The CDR3 is CASSPTAKLHF. The CDR3 DNA reads TGTGCCAGCAGCCCGACAGCAAAACTCCACTTT.

This clone was picked up a small number of times. V and J are TRBV29-1 and TRBJ2-7; 10 bases map to TRBD1. The length of the CDR3 is 13 residues. Germline V CDR1 and CDR2: SQVTM, ANQGSEA. J was trimmed by 2 bases and V by 7 bases; bases with no gene match: 5. CDR3 nucleotides: TGCAGCGCTGGACAGGGGGGCACCTACGAGCAGTACTTC. It is translated as CSAGQGGTYEQYF.

V and J are TRBV9 and TRBJ2-5; D gene ambiguous. Germline V gene data show CDR1 as SGDLS and CDR2 as YYNGEE. Trimming removed 2 bases at V and 2 bases at J, with 7 bases between. The CDR3 is 13 amino acids. The CDR3 region is CASSVMSQETQYF. As DNA, the CDR3 is TGTGCCAGCAGCGTTATGAGTCAAGAGACCCAGTACTTC.

The J gene is TRBJ2-1, the V gene TRBV5-4; no definite D call. The CDR3 covers 15 residues. Germline-derived CDR1 and CDR2 are SGHNT and YYREEE (reference sequence). V shed 2 bases and J shed 2 bases, with 11 bases lying between them. Here the CDR3 DNA reads TGTGCCAGCAGCTTCGAGGAAGGAACCTACAATGAGCAGTTCTTC. Its protein is CASSFEEGTYNEQFF.

The chain combines TRBV4-3 with TRBJ2-5; the D call may be TRBD1 or TRBD2 (5 bases each). The CDR3 is 13 amino acids. V dropped 5 bases and J dropped 1 base, with 8 bases sitting between them. Germline lookup yields CDR1 LGHNA and CDR2 YSLEER. DNA of the CDR3: TGCGCCAGCAGCGGGACGGCCCAAGAGACCCAGTACTTC. Protein sequence: CASSGTAQETQYF.

The chain's CDR3 is CASSSSPGPELTQYF. The CDR3 nucleotides read TGTGCCAGCAGCTCCTCTCCAGGGCCGGAATTGACCCAGTACTTC. This chain joins TRBV9 and TRBJ2-5, with D maybe TRBD1 (5 bases). The CDR3 spans 15 residues. CDR1 SGDLS and CDR2 YYNGEE come from the germline V gene. V was pared by 4 bases and J by 7 bases, with 20 bases between.

This clone showed up just a few times. This rearrangement joins TRBV4-3 to TRBJ1-2, with D perhaps TRBD1 (5 bases). Deletions cut 1 base from V and 4 bases from J, with 19 bases between. CDR1 and CDR2 (germline): LGHNA, YSLEER. This CDR3 has 17 amino acids. The CDR3 loop is CASSQGTAWMGPYGYTF. The CDR3 coding sequence is TGCGCCAGCAGCCAAGGGACGGCCTGGATGGGGCCCTATGGCTACACCTTC.

V usage is TRBV21-1 and J usage is TRBJ2-7; the DNA was not used to check the table's D call, TRBD1. TRBV21-1 is an annotated pseudogene. The CDR3 is made up of 16 amino acids. For the CDR3, the DNA is TGTGCCAGCAGCAAAGCCAGAGTCAGGATCTCCTACGAGCAGTACTTC. It codes for CASSKARVRISYEQYF.

V is TRBV7-2 and J is TRBJ1-4, with 7 bases lining up with TRBD1. CDR3 length: 15 amino acids. Unmatched junction bases numbered 6, after V lost 5 bases and J lost 3 bases. In germline, CDR1 is SGHTA, CDR2 FQGNSA. CDR3 sequence: CASSPRQGANEKLFF. The CDR3, as DNA: TGTGCCAGCAGCCCGCGACAGGGAGCTAATGAAAAACTGTTTTTT.

Comment on this clone: Different DNA sequences within this sample yield the same CDR3. The gene calls are TRBV29-1 and TRBJ2-3, with no clear D. With 4 bases removed from V and 6 bases from J, the gap between germline ends came to 8 bases. The CDR3 is made up of 11 amino acids. Germline lookup yields CDR1 SQVTM and CDR2 ANQGSEA. Here the CDR3 reads CSVGRRDTQYF. Here the CDR3 DNA reads TGCAGCGTTGGTCGGCGGGATACGCAGTATTTT.

This clone came up once. The chain is built from TRBV30 and TRBJ2-1; no firm D call. This CDR3 has 21 amino acids. CDR1 is GTSNPN, CDR2 SVGIG, per germline (reference sequence). Trimming shortened V by 4 bases and J by 0 bases, and 31 bases separated the two germline ends. CDR3 sequence: CAWTMGLVSETEKFSYNEQFF. CDR3 coding DNA: TGTGCCTGGACGATGGGGTTGGTTTCCGAAACAGAGAAGTTCTCCTACAATGAGCAGTTCTTC.

This sequence joins TRBV7-8 and TRBJ2-6; TRBD1 is a possible D gene (6 bases). Per germline, CDR1 SGHVS and CDR2 FQNEAQ. Trimming took off 10 bases at V and 4 bases at J, with 11 bases between the two ends. This CDR3 comprises 13 residues. This CDR3 reads CATRGSGANVLTF. CDR3 nucleotides: TGTGCCACCAGGGGTTCCGGGGCCAACGTCCTGACTTTC.

This clone was seen only a few times. CDR3 protein: CASSLVPQGDTEAFF. Here the CDR3 DNA reads TGTGCCAGCAGCTTAGTCCCACAGGGAGACACTGAAGCTTTCTTT. This sequence joins TRBV7-9 and TRBJ1-1; D might be TRBD1 (6 bases). V lost 1 base, J lost 3 bases, and 12 bases lay in between. CDR3 length: 15 amino acids. From germline, CDR1 is SEHNR and CDR2 FQNEAQ (reference sequence).

V and J are TRBV18 and TRBJ2-3, with 10 nucleotides matching TRBD2. The CDR3 consists of 17 residues. Germline CDR1 KGHSH, CDR2 LQKENI. V dropped 3 bases and J dropped 0; count of bases not matched to a gene: 6. The chain's CDR3 is CASSPLAGDSSTDTQYF. The CDR3 DNA reads TGTGCCAGCTCACCGCTAGCGGGGGATTCTAGCACAGATACGCAGTATTTT.

The DNA of the CDR3 is TGCGCCAGCAGAGAGGGCAATCAGCCCCAGCATTTT. It specifies CASREGNQPQHF. This chain joins TRBV5-1 and TRBJ1-5; no clear D gene. The germline V gene has CDR1 SGHRS and CDR2 YFSETQ. The CDR3 has 12 amino acids. V lost 5 bases and J lost 2, with 5 bases in between.

The V gene is TRBV30, the J gene TRBJ1-1, with 7 nucleotides matching TRBD1. After removal of 3 bases from V and 5 bases from J, the junction contained 12 bases not matched to a gene. Germline CDR1 GTSNPN, CDR2 SVGIG (reference sequence). This CDR3 region has 15 residues. The CDR3 bases are TGTGCCTGGAGCCCGGGCGGGACAGTAGGGACTGAAGCTTTCTTT. Encoded protein: CAWSPGGTVGTEAFF. The variable domain in full, completed from reference TRBV30 and TRBJ1-1, reads SQTIHQWPATLVQPVGSPLSLECTVEGTSNPNLYWYRQAAGRGLQLLFYSVGIGQISSEVPQNLSASRPQDRQFILSSKKLLLSDSGFYLCAWSPGGTVGTEAFFGQGTRLTVV.

This clone was seen once. The V gene is TRBV4-3, the J gene TRBJ1-2; D is ambiguous. CDR1 is LGHNA and CDR2 is YSLEER in the germline V gene. Trimming took 2 bases from V and 0 from J, leaving 7 bases between them. The CDR3 consists of 14 residues. CDR3 sequence reads: CASSQRHANYGYTF. The CDR3 nucleotides read TGCGCCAGCAGCCAACGACATGCTAACTATGGCTACACCTTC.

The CDR3 here is CASSLTSGVVYNEQFF. DNA of the CDR3: TGCGCCAGCAGCCTGACTAGCGGGGTAGTCTACAATGAGCAGTTCTTC. This chain connects TRBV5-1 to TRBJ2-1, with 11 bases aligning to TRBD2. V gave up 4 bases and J gave up 3 bases; unmatched junction bases: 6. This CDR3 is 16 amino acids long. CDR1 and CDR2 (germline): SGHRS, YFSETQ.

The gene calls are TRBV28 and TRBJ2-5; D may be TRBD1 (6 bases). V was clipped by 6 bases and J by 5 bases, with 19 bases between them. Germline V gives CDR1 MDHEN, CDR2 SYDVKM. This CDR3 is built from 15 residues. The CDR3 DNA follows: TGTGCCAGCAGCCCGGGACACCAAACCGTGGAGACCCAGTACTTC. Residues: CASSPGHQTVETQYF.

This clone was detected a few times. The chain links TRBV27 to TRBJ2-1, with TRBD1 matching 8 bases. Germline V CDR1 and CDR2: MNHEY, SMNVEV (reference sequence). CDR3 size: 14 residues. With V trimmed by 1 base and J by 4 bases, 0 bases remained unmatched. The DNA of the CDR3 is TGTGCCAGCAGTTTATGGGACAGGTACAATGAGCAGTTCTTC. Amino acids: CASSLWDRYNEQFF.

The chain recombines TRBV9 with TRBJ2-4; no clear D. In germline, CDR1 is SGDLS, CDR2 YYNGEE. This CDR3 is 15 amino acids long. Trimming removed 0 bases from V and 1 base from J, with 8 bases in between. Here the CDR3 reads CASSVGPGAKNIQYF. CDR3 coding DNA: TGTGCCAGCAGCGTAGGTCCCGGGGCCAAAAACATTCAGTACTTC.

The chain combines TRBV27 with TRBJ2-1; D is unclear. The CDR3 has 13 residues. Trimming removed 5 bases at V and 5 bases at J, with 10 bases between. CDR1 and CDR2 from the germline V gene are MNHEY and SMNVEV (reference sequence). DNA for the CDR3: TGTGCCAGCAGTCCCCGTACTGACAATGAGCAGTTCTTC. This translates into CASSPRTDNEQFF.